The rows below give T cell receptor beta chains drawn from one sample of a study of blood T cell repertoires in COVID-19. Libraries were prepared by immunoSEQ multiplex PCR; TCRdb keeps only in-frame clonotypes and omits some of them. The data hold 100,000 or so clones, with around 74% observed a single time. What was sequenced was peripheral blood. The source is a woman between 70 and 85 years old with acute or convalescent COVID-19. CDR3s include the opening cysteine and the closing phenylalanine or tryptophan. The order of the fields is CDR3 DNA, CDR3 protein, D gene, V gene, clone size, J gene. D genes are given only for firm matches. Clone size, where shown, is once, few, many, or a class for clones that have expanded.

TGTGCCAGCAGCTTAGGGGGGCCAGGGGACACTGAAGCTTTCTTT,CASSLGGPGDTEAFF,NA,TRBV11-2,NA,TRBJ1-1
TGTGCCACCAGTATTTCCGGGACAGGGGGAAAAGAGACCCAGTACTTC,CATSISGTGGKETQYF,TRBD1,TRBV24-1,NA,TRBJ2-5
TGTGCCAGAAGCTTGGTACGGGGACTCCCCTGGGGGTGCACAGATACGCAGTATTTT,CARSLVRGLPWGCTDTQYF,NA,TRBV5-3,NA,TRBJ2-3
TGTGCCAGCAGTTACGGGGGGGGGACAGATACGCAGTATTTT,CASSYGGGTDTQYF,TRBD2,TRBV6-6,NA,TRBJ2-3
TGTGCCACCAGCAGGGGAAGGCAGCGGGGGGTGTACGATGAGCAGTTCTTC,CATSRGRQRGVYDEQFF,TRBD2,TRBV15,NA,TRBJ2-1
TGTGCCAGTAGTATAGTGCAGGGTCGTAACGGGGAGCTGTTTTTT,CASSIVQGRNGELFF,NA,TRBV19,NA,TRBJ2-2
TGTGCCAGCAGTTTACCGACAGGGGCTACTAACTATGGCTACACCTTC,CASSLPTGATNYGYTF,TRBD1,TRBV28,NA,TRBJ1-2
TGTGCCAGCACCCCAGGGGGGAACTATGGCTACACCTTC,CASTPGGNYGYTF,TRBD1,TRBV6-5,many,TRBJ1-2
TGCAGCGTGTCTAGCGGGGGGGGCACAGATACGCAGTATTTT,CSVSSGGGTDTQYF,TRBD2,TRBV29-1,NA,TRBJ2-3
TGTGCCAGCAAATATATGAGCTCCTACAATGAGCAGTTCTTC,CASKYMSSYNEQFF,NA,TRBV6-6,once,TRBJ2-1
TGTGCCAGCAGAGCCGGGACACCCACCTCTGGAAACACCATATATTTT,CASRAGTPTSGNTIYF,NA,TRBV5-4,NA,TRBJ1-3
TGTGCCAGCTCACCACAGGGGGCTAGCACAGATACGCAGTATTTT,CASSPQGASTDTQYF,TRBD1,TRBV18,NA,TRBJ2-3
TGTGCCAGCAGTTTATCCCAGACAGGGGCTGGAAACACCATATATTTT,CASSLSQTGAGNTIYF,TRBD1,TRBV2,NA,TRBJ1-3
TGTGCCAGCTCACCACAGACAGGGGAGGTCTACGAGCAGTACTTC,CASSPQTGEVYEQYF,TRBD1,TRBV18,NA,TRBJ2-7
TGTGCCAGCAGTCCGGGGACAGGGGATGAAGCTTTCTTT,CASSPGTGDEAFF,TRBD1,TRBV12-3/TRBV12-4,few,TRBJ1-1
TGTGCCAGCAGCTTGACAGGGACTAATGAAAAACTGTTTTTT,CASSLTGTNEKLFF,TRBD1,TRBV7-9,few,TRBJ1-4
TGCGCCAGCGCTGCTGTGGGAGGGGAAGGATACGAGCAGTACTTC,CASAAVGGEGYEQYF,TRBD2,TRBV5-1,once,TRBJ2-7
TGCGCCAGCAGCCAAGATAGGGCAGGGCTTGGGGAGCAGTACTTC,CASSQDRAGLGEQYF,NA,TRBV4-1,NA,TRBJ2-7
TGCGCCAGCAGCCAGGGCCCCCGGACAAAAGGCTACACCTTC,CASSQGPRTKGYTF,NA,TRBV4-3,NA,TRBJ1-2
TGTGCCAGCTCACTCTCGGACAGGGGGCACACTAATGAAAAACTGTTTTTT,CASSLSDRGHTNEKLFF,TRBD1,TRBV18,NA,TRBJ1-4
TGTGCCTGGAGTCAAGGGGGGGCAGAAGATACGCAGTATTTT,CAWSQGGAEDTQYF,NA,TRBV30,NA,TRBJ2-3
TGTGCCAGCAGTTCCAACACAGATACGCAGTATTTT,CASSSNTDTQYF,NA,TRBV12-3/TRBV12-4,NA,TRBJ2-3
TGCAGTGCTCCTAGCGGCTACGAGCAGTACTTC,CSAPSGYEQYF,TRBD2,TRBV20-1,once,TRBJ2-7